Detailed here is one TCR beta chain. The data were taken from a study of blood T cell repertoires in COVID-19. About the study: PBMCs, B-cell-depleted T cells, or T cells were the source of the cDNA or gDNA that made up the material.

Authors' methods: Reference gene primer amplification yielded estimated nucleated cell counts. Some clones are missing from TCRdb's copy, which holds only in-frame ones; the method was immunoSEQ multiplex PCR. The V and J calls and the clone size are those of that table, but D and trimming were determined from the DNA. This sample has approximately 440,000 clones, with roughly 88% found just once. Specimen: PBMCs or T cells enriched from blood (not recorded which). The clonotype was recovered from a man aged 18 to 30 who had recovered from COVID-19.

This CDR3 reads CASSESAVRNQPQHF. CDR3 nucleotide sequence: TGTGCCAGCAGTGAATCGGCGGTCAGAAATCAGCCCCAGCATTTT. The chain combines TRBV6-1 with TRBJ1-5, with unresolved D. Trimming removed 2 bases from V and 4 bases from J, with 12 bases in between. Per germline, CDR1 MNHNS and CDR2 SASEGT. The CDR3 contains 15 residues.